Reported below is one T cell receptor beta chain. This specimen comes from a study of blood T cell repertoires in COVID-19. Study information: T cells, B-cell-depleted T cells, or PBMCs supplied cDNA or gDNA.

CDR1 is SGHRS and CDR2 is YFSETQ in the germline V gene. With 0 bases removed from V and 5 bases from J, the gap between germline ends came to 9 bases. The CDR3 extends over 14 amino acids. The assay was immunoSEQ multiplex PCR, and TCRdb's table has in-frame clones only and misses some. The sample records roughly 160,000 clones, roughly 89% being singletons. The TCR comes from an older woman with COVID-19, enrolled during active disease. The material sequenced was peripheral blood. This sequence joins TRBV5-1 and TRBJ2-1, with a possible D match to TRBD2 (5 bases). This CDR3 is CASSLDGVNNEQFF. The DNA for the CDR3 is TGCGCCAGCAGCTTGGACGGGGTGAACAATGAGCAGTTCTTC. The full variable domain, in which reference TRBV5-1 and TRBJ2-1 provide the parts outside the CDR3, is KAGVTQTPRYLIKTRGQQVTLSCSPISGHRSVSWYQQTPGQGLQFLFEYFSETQRNKGNFPGRFSGRQFSNSRSEMNVSTLELGDSALYLCASSLDGVNNEQFFGPGTRLTVL.